Below, 15 T cell receptor beta chains from the same sample are listed, as sequenced in a study of T-cell memory formation after mild COVID-19. TCRdb redid the calling of the 5' RACE reads with MiXCR, one entry per CDR3 protein. The sample has 150,000 or so distinct CDR3 sequences; less than 40% are singletons. Sequencing was carried out using PBMCs or a T cell subset sorted from them (not recorded which). The receptors come from an adult woman who had mild COVID-19 (a few samples of this study predate the infection). Cell type and time point are not known.

This clonotype was seen a few times. V usage is TRBV5-1 and J usage is TRBJ2-1; 7 bases agree with TRBD1. V was clipped by 2 bases and J by 4 bases; unmatched bases: 3. CDR1 SGHRS and CDR2 YFSETQ come from the germline V gene. The CDR3 covers 14 residues. The CDR3 protein is CASSFQGEYNEQFF. DNA of the CDR3: TGCGCCAGCAGCTTCCAGGGGGAATACAATGAGCAGTTCTTC.

This clonotype was detected a few times. V usage is TRBV5-1 and J usage is TRBJ2-7; maybe TRBD1 (6 bases). Looked up from germline, CDR1 is SGHRS and CDR2 is YFSETQ. The CDR3 length is 12 residues. The V and J ends lost 5 bases and 2 bases respectively, with 8 bases between them. The DNA for the CDR3 is TGCGCCAGCAGAAGGGACACCTACGAGCAGTACTTC. It translates to CASRRDTYEQYF.

The chain links TRBV29-1 to TRBJ1-1; D might be TRBD1 (5 bases). Trimming removed 7 bases from V and 1 base from J, with 13 bases in between. The CDR3 runs 13 residues. The germline CDR1 and CDR2 sequences are SQVTM and ANQGSEA. CDR3 sequence: CSGRQSGNTEAFF. The CDR3 DNA reads as TGCAGCGGTCGACAGTCAGGGAACACTGAAGCTTTCTTT. The complete variable domain, with remaining parts taken from reference TRBV29-1 and TRBJ1-1, reads SAVISQKPSRDICQRGTSLTIQCQVDSQVTMMFWYRQQPGQSLTLIATANQGSEATYESGFVIDKFPISRPNLTFSTLTVSNMSPEDSSIYLCSGRQSGNTEAFFGQGTRLTVV.

In DNA, the CDR3 is TGTGCCAGCAGTGAGGGGGCAGGCAATCAGCCCCAGCATTTT. Translating gives CASSEGAGNQPQHF. The chain joins TRBV6-1 to TRBJ1-5; D might be TRBD1 (6 bases). Per the germline V gene, CDR1 is MNHNS and CDR2 is SASEGT. The V gene lost 3 bases and the J gene lost 2 bases, with 8 bases spanning the gap. The CDR3 extends over 14 amino acids.

This clonotype was observed at least ten times. The chain is built from TRBV4-1 and TRBJ1-2; 8 nucleotides match TRBD1. The length of the CDR3 is 14 residues. CDR1 MGHRA and CDR2 YSYEKL come from the germline V gene. V shed 5 bases and J 1 base; nucleotides not matched to a gene: 3. CDR3: CASSRGQGNYGYTF. CDR3 DNA: TGCGCCAGCAGCAGAGGACAGGGTAACTATGGCTACACCTTC.

The CDR3 sequence: CSARWGAQTDTQYF. The CDR3 DNA is TGCAGTGCTAGATGGGGGGCGCAGACAGATACGCAGTATTTT. This chain links TRBV20-1 with TRBJ2-3; D is tentatively TRBD1 or TRBD2 (6 bases each). V gave up 2 bases and J gave up 3 bases, with 12 bases separating them. This CDR3 spans 14 amino acids. Germline V gene data show CDR1 as DFQATT and CDR2 as SNEGSKA (reference sequence).

This clonotype was seen more than once but under ten times. The gene calls are TRBV15 and TRBJ2-7; TRBD1 matches at 10 bases. This CDR3 comprises 16 residues. V dropped 3 bases and J dropped 3; count of bases not matched to a gene: 8. Germline values: CDR1 LNHNV, CDR2 YYDKDF (reference sequence). Here the CDR3 DNA reads TGTGCCACCAGCAGCAGGACAGGGGGTGCCCTCTACGAGCAGTACTTC. Translation: CATSSRTGGALYEQYF.

The chain recombines TRBV18 with TRBJ2-3; D perhaps matches TRBD1 (6 bases). CDR3 length: 15 amino acids. V was shortened by 2 bases and J by 2 bases, with 11 bases between the two germline ends. Per germline, CDR1 KGHSH and CDR2 LQKENI. The CDR3 spells CASSPAGAITDTQYF. The CDR3 nucleotides are TGTGCCAGCTCACCAGCAGGGGCCATCACAGATACGCAGTATTTT.

The chain couples TRBV7-2 to TRBJ2-1; no clear D. V lost 0 bases to trimming and J lost 4 bases, with 7 bases between them. The germline V gene encodes CDR1 SGHTA and CDR2 FQGNSA. The CDR3 has 14 residues. The CDR3 nucleotides are TGTGCCAGCAGCTTAGCGGCATTTTACAATGAGCAGTTCTTC. Translating gives CASSLAAFYNEQFF.

The chain couples TRBV18 to TRBJ1-1; the D is unclear. The V gene's germline CDR1 is KGHSH and CDR2 LQKENI. Trimming took 0 bases from V and 1 from J, leaving 12 bases between them. This CDR3 has 16 amino acids. The CDR3: CASSPPGNVKNTEAFF. CDR3 sequence (DNA): TGTGCCAGCTCACCACCGGGGAATGTGAAGAACACTGAAGCTTTCTTT.

The rearrangement links TRBV7-3 to TRBJ2-1; 14 bases are a match to TRBD2. V gave up 2 bases and J gave up 5 bases; unmatched junction bases: 14. The length of the CDR3 is 20 residues. In germline, CDR1 is SGHTA, CDR2 FQGTGA. CDR3 nucleotides: TGTGCCAGCAGCTTATCTCGGGGACTAGCGGGAGAATCGTACCACAATGAGCAGTTCTTC. It is translated as CASSLSRGLAGESYHNEQFF. The full variable domain, rest sourced from reference TRBV7-3 and TRBJ2-1, is GAGVSQTPSNKVTEKGKYVELRCDPISGHTALYWYRQSLGQGPEFLIYFQGTGAADDSGLPNDRFFAVRPEGSVSTLKIQRTERGDSAVYLCASSLSRGLAGESYHNEQFFGPGTRLTVL.

This chain uses TRBV20-1 with TRBJ1-1; 8 nucleotides match TRBD1. V gave up 4 bases and J gave up 1 base; unmatched junction bases: 5. The CDR3 contains 14 residues. Germline V gene sequence: CDR1 DFQATT, CDR2 SNEGSKA (reference sequence). This CDR3 reads CSANPGGSNTEAFF. The CDR3 region has the DNA TGCAGTGCTAATCCAGGGGGCTCGAACACTGAAGCTTTCTTT.

This clonotype has only a few counts. The chain joins TRBV29-1 to TRBJ2-7, with 7 bases matching TRBD1. The CDR3 is made up of 13 amino acids. Germline trimming cut 6 bases from V and 3 bases from J; bases unmatched to any gene: 8. The germline CDR1 and CDR2 sequences are SQVTM and ANQGSEA. For the CDR3, the DNA is TGCAGCGTGGAAAAGGGGGCCGGCTACGAGCAGTACTTC. It codes for CSVEKGAGYEQYF.

J is TRBJ2-1 and V is TRBV14; no definite D call. The CDR3 is 13 amino acids. Germline CDR1 SGHDN, CDR2 FVKESK. The V end lost 0 bases, the J end lost 9 bases, and 9 bases lay between the germline ends. The CDR3 nucleotides are TGTGCCAGCAGCCAAGATGTGATAGTTGAGCAGTTCTTC. Its translation is CASSQDVIVEQFF.

The table lists this clonotype with a count of one. J is TRBJ2-2 and V is TRBV5-1; 8 nucleotides agree with TRBD2. Germline V lookup: CDR1 SGHRS, CDR2 YFSETQ. The junction had 6 bases not matched to a gene; V was cut back by 1 base and J by 1 base. The CDR3 covers 17 residues. CDR3 sequence (DNA): TGCGCCAGCAGCTTGTTCTCTAGCGGGCTGAACACCGGGGAGCTGTTTTTT. Protein sequence: CASSLFSSGLNTGELFF.